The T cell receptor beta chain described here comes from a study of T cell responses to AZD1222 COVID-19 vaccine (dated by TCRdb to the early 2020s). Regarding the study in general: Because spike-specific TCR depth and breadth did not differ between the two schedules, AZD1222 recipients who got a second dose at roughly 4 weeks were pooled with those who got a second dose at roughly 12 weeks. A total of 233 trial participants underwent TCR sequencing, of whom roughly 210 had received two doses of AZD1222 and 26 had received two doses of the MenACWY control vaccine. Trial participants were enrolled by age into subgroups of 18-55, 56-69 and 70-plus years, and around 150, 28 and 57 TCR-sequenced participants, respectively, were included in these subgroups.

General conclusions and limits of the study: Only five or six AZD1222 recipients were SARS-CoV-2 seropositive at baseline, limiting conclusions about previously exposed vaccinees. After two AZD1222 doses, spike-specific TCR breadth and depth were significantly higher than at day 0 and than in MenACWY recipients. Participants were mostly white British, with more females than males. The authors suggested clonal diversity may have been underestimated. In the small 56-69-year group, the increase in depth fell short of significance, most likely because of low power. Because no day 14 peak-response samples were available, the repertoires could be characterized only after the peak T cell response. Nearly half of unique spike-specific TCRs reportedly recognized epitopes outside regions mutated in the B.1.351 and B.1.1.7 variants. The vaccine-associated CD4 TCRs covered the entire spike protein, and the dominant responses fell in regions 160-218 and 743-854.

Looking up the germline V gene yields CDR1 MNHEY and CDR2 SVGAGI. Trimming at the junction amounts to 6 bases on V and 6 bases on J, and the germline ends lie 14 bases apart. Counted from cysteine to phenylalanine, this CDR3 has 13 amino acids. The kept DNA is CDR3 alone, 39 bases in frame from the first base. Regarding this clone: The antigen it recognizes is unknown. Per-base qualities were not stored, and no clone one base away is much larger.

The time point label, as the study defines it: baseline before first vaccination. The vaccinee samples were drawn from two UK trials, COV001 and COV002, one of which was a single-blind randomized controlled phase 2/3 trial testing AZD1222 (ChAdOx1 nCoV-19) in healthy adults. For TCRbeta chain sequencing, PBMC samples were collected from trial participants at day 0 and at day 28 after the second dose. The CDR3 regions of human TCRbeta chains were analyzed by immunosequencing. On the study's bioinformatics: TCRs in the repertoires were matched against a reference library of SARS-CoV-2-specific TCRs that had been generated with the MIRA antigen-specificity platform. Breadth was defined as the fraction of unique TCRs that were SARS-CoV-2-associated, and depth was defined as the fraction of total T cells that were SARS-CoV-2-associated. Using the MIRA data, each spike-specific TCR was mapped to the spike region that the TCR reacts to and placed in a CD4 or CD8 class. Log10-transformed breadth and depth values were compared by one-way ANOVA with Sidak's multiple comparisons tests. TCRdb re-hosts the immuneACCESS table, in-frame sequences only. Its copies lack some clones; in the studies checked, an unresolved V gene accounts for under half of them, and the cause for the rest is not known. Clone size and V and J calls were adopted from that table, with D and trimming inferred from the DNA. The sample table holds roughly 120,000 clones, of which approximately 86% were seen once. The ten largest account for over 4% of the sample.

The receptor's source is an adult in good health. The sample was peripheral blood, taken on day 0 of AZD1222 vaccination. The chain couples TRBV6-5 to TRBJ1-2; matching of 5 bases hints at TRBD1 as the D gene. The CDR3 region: CASSPGGGDGYTF. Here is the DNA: TGTGCCAGCAGCCCCGGGGGTGGGGATGGCTACACCTTC.